The 19 T cell receptor beta chains below were found in one sample sequenced in a study of OX40 agonist ivuxolimab in advanced cancers. Profiling relied on immunoSEQ multiplex PCR, and the TCRdb table lists in-frame clones only, not all of them. The sample has 50,000 or so clones, 86% seen once. The specimen comprised CD4+ or CD8+ T cells sorted from blood, sampled in a trial of the OX40 agonist ivuxolimab. The receptors were sampled from an adult with an advanced solid tumor such as melanoma, head and neck, liver or kidney cancer.

This clone was recorded a few times. J is TRBJ1-5 and V is TRBV6-6; D gene ambiguous. Germline CDR1 reads MNHNY; CDR2 reads SVGAGI (reference sequence). This CDR3 region has 13 residues. V lost 6 bases, J lost 0 bases, and 6 bases lay in between. The DNA of the CDR3 is TGTGCCAGCAGCCCTAATAGCAATCAGCCCCAGCATTTT. Its translation is CASSPNSNQPQHF.

The rearrangement joins TRBV7-6 to TRBJ1-1; TRBD1 matches at 7 bases. The CDR3 runs to 15 residues. Per the germline V gene, CDR1 is SGHVS and CDR2 is FNYEAQ. With V trimmed by 6 bases and J by 4 bases, 11 bases remained unmatched. In DNA, the CDR3 is TGTGCCAGCAGTTTACAGGGGACCTTGGTCACTGAAGCTTTCTTT. Translating gives CASSLQGTLVTEAFF.

This rearrangement joins TRBV6-5 to TRBJ1-5; D is ambiguous. Trimming stripped 1 base from V and 4 bases from J, with 8 bases between. The CDR3 extends over 14 amino acids. The germline gives CDR1 MNHEY, CDR2 SVGAGI. The CDR3 DNA reads as TGTGCCAGCAGTTACTTGACCGGTAATCAGCCCCAGCATTTT. Residues: CASSYLTGNQPQHF.

The chain joins TRBV19 to TRBJ2-6; unclear D gene. The CDR3 sequence is 16 residues long. Per germline, CDR1 LNHDA and CDR2 SQIVND (reference sequence). V was pared by 6 bases and J by 2 bases, with 14 bases between. The CDR3 region has the DNA TGTGCCAGTAGGCTCGAACAATTAACTGGGGCCAACGTCCTGACTTTC. Amino acid sequence: CASRLEQLTGANVLTF.

V gene TRBV7-8 combines with J gene TRBJ2-5; 10 positions match TRBD2. This CDR3 spans 17 amino acids. J was trimmed by 2 bases and V by 2 bases; bases with no gene match: 8. CDR1 is SGHVS, CDR2 FQNEAQ, per germline. The CDR3: CASSLQGLAGVQETQYF. Here the CDR3 DNA reads TGTGCCAGCAGCTTACAGGGTCTAGCGGGGGTTCAAGAGACCCAGTACTTC. Filled out from reference TRBV7-8 and TRBJ2-5, the complete variable domain reads GAGVSQSPRYKVAKRGQDVALRCDPISGHVSLFWYQQALGQGPEFLTYFQNEAQLDKSGLPSDRFFAERPEGSVSTLKIQRTQQEDSAVYLCASSLQGLAGVQETQYFGPGTRLLVL.

The rearrangement uses TRBV7-2 and TRBJ2-5; no clear D gene. The V end lost 1 base, the J end lost 5 bases, and 14 bases lay between the germline ends. CDR1 is SGHTA, CDR2 FQGNSA, per germline. CDR3 length: 15 residues. The CDR3 loop reads CASSLDGLELETQYF. The CDR3 DNA is TGTGCCAGCAGCTTAGATGGGTTAGAATTGGAGACCCAGTACTTC.

A single count supports this clone. This rearrangement joins TRBV5-1 to TRBJ2-3; no clear D. V was pared by 0 bases and J by 6 bases, with 20 bases between. Germline CDR1 is SGHRS and CDR2 is YFSETQ. The CDR3 extends over 17 amino acids. CDR3 sequence: CASSLEGNVFAQDTQYF. Here the CDR3 DNA reads TGCGCCAGCAGCTTGGAGGGAAACGTATTCGCACAGGATACGCAGTATTTT.

The chain is built from TRBV9 and TRBJ1-2; TRBD1 agrees at 11 bases. The length of the CDR3 is 15 residues. Per the germline V gene, CDR1 is SGDLS and CDR2 is YYNGEE. The V gene end was trimmed by 3 bases and the J gene end by 8 bases; junction bases not matched to a gene: 9. Here the CDR3 DNA reads TGTGCCAGCAGCGCCGGACAGGGGGCGTTTGACGGCTACACCTTC. Amino acid sequence: CASSAGQGAFDGYTF.

CDR3 in DNA: TGTGCCTGGAGTGTAAATGACGGAAACACCATATATTTT. Its protein is CAWSVNDGNTIYF. The V call is TRBV30, the J call TRBJ1-3; D unresolved. This CDR3 is 13 amino acids long. Germline V gives CDR1 GTSNPN, CDR2 SVGIG (reference sequence). Trimming left V 0 bases short and J 4 bases short, with 7 bases between. Combining the CDR3 with reference TRBV30 and TRBJ1-3 gives the whole variable domain SQTIHQWPATLVQPVGSPLSLECTVEGTSNPNLYWYRQAAGRGLQLLFYSVGIGQISSEVPQNLSASRPQDRQFILSSKKLLLSDSGFYLCAWSVNDGNTIYFGEGSWLTVV.

J is TRBJ1-1 and V is TRBV6-1, with 7 bases identical to TRBD1. The ends lost 3 bases at V and 0 bases at J; junction bases unmatched: 4. In germline, CDR1 is MNHNS, CDR2 SASEGT. This CDR3 is 15 amino acids long. This CDR3 reads CASSDLTGMNTEAFF. In DNA, the CDR3 is TGTGCCAGCAGTGATTTGACAGGGATGAACACTGAAGCTTTCTTT.

The chain carries TRBV25-1 and TRBJ1-4, with 8 bases matching TRBD1. This CDR3 is 16 amino acids long. With V trimmed by 3 bases and J by 8 bases, 11 bases remained unmatched. Looked up from germline, CDR1 is MGHDK and CDR2 is SYGVNS. CDR3 sequence reads: CASSDSGQGSGEKLFF. The DNA for the CDR3 is TGTGCCAGCAGTGACAGTGGACAGGGAAGTGGGGAAAAACTGTTTTTT.

V and J are TRBV6-5 and TRBJ1-2; D call uncertain. This CDR3 is 12 amino acids long. V lost 7 bases to trimming and J lost 9 bases, with 15 bases between them. Germline V gives CDR1 MNHEY, CDR2 SVGAGI. The CDR3 loop reads CASTLSLFSYTF. The CDR3 DNA reads TGTGCCAGCACTCTCAGCCTATTTAGCTACACCTTC.

This clone was recorded a few times. V is TRBV6-5 and J is TRBJ1-2; unclear D gene. The CDR3 is 14 residues long. Between the trimmed V and J ends, which lost 0 bases and 3 bases, there was a span of 8 bases. Germline V gene sequence: CDR1 MNHEY, CDR2 SVGAGI. In DNA form, the CDR3 reads TGTGCCAGCAGTTACTCGAAGAGGGACTATGGCTACACCTTC. It is translated as CASSYSKRDYGYTF.

The J gene is TRBJ2-3, the V gene TRBV18; 8 bases fit TRBD2. Germline V gene sequence: CDR1 KGHSH, CDR2 LQKENI. The CDR3 is made up of 12 amino acids. The ends lost 5 bases at V and 9 bases at J; junction bases unmatched: 4. The CDR3 bases are TGTGCCAGCTCAGAGCCGGGGGGGACGCAGTATTTT. Amino acid sequence: CASSEPGGTQYF. Full variable domain (remainder filled in from reference TRBV18 and TRBJ2-3): NAGVMQNPRHLVRRRGQEARLRCSPMKGHSHVYWYRQLPEEGLKFMVYLQKENIIDESGMPKERFSAEFPKEGPSILRIQQVVRGDSAAYFCASSEPGGTQYFGPGTRLTVL.

This clone was counted a single time. This sequence joins TRBV19 and TRBJ2-3; 10 nucleotides align to TRBD2. Germline values: CDR1 LNHDA, CDR2 SQIVND (reference sequence). Trimming removed 5 bases from V and 3 bases from J; junction bases left unmatched: 8. The CDR3 has 16 amino acids. The CDR3 is CASSSGVAGGTDTQYF. CDR3 DNA: TGTGCCAGTAGTTCGGGAGTAGCGGGGGGAACAGATACGCAGTATTTT.

The chain links TRBV5-1 to TRBJ2-1; D possibly uses TRBD1 or TRBD2 (5 bases each). Germline CDR1 is SGHRS and CDR2 is YFSETQ. This CDR3 spans 15 amino acids. V gave up 2 bases and J gave up 7 bases, with 16 bases separating them. CDR3 nucleotides: TGCGCCAGCAGCTTAGGGGCAGGAGGCCTAAATGAGCAGTTCTTC. Residues: CASSLGAGGLNEQFF.

The CDR3 DNA is TGTGCCAGCCGGGAGGGGGACTATGGCTACACCTTC. It translates to CASREGDYGYTF. This chain links TRBV6-1 with TRBJ1-2; D may be TRBD1 (6 bases). Trimming took off 8 bases at V and 3 bases at J, with 10 bases between the two ends. The CDR3 is 12 residues long. Germline values: CDR1 MNHNS, CDR2 SASEGT.

V gene TRBV5-4 combines with J gene TRBJ2-5; 7 nucleotides align to TRBD2. The length of the CDR3 is 16 residues. Germline trimming cut 4 bases from V and 3 bases from J; bases unmatched to any gene: 12. Germline V gene data show CDR1 as SGHNT and CDR2 as YYREEE (reference sequence). CDR3 in DNA: TGTGCCAGCAGCGCCGACGGGGGGATTGGGAAAGAGACCCAGTACTTC. This gives the protein CASSADGGIGKETQYF.

This clone turned up a few times. J is TRBJ2-1 and V is TRBV9, with 12 bases matching TRBD2. Germline trimming cut 4 bases from V and 4 bases from J; bases unmatched to any gene: 9. CDR1 is SGDLS, CDR2 YYNGEE, per germline. The CDR3 runs to 17 residues. The CDR3 coding sequence is TGTGCCAGCAGCCCCCCAACTAGCGGGGGGATATACAATGAGCAGTTCTTC. Translation: CASSPPTSGGIYNEQFF. The variable domain in full, with the rest retrieved from reference TRBV9 and TRBJ2-1, is DSGVTQTPKHLITATGQRVTLRCSPRSGDLSVYWYQQSLDQGLQFLIQYYNGEERAKGNILERFSAQQFPDLHSELNLSSLELGDSALYFCASSPPTSGGIYNEQFFGPGTRLTVL.